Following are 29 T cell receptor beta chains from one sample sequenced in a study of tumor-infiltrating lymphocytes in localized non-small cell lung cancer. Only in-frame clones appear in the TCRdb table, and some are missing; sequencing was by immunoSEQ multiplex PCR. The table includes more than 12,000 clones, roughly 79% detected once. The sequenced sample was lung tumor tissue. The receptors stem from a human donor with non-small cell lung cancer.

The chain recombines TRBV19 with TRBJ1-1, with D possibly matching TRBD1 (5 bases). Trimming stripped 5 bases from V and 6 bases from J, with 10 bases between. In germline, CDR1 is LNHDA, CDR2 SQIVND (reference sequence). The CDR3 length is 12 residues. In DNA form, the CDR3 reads TGTGCCAGTAGTCGGGACTACGCTGAAGCTTTCTTT. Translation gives CASSRDYAEAFF.

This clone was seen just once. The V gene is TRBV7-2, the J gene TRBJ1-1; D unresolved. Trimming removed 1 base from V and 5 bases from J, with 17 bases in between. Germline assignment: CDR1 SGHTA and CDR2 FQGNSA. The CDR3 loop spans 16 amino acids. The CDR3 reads CASSLVPLEGSTEAFF. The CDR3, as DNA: TGTGCCAGCAGCTTAGTCCCGTTAGAGGGCAGTACTGAAGCTTTCTTT.

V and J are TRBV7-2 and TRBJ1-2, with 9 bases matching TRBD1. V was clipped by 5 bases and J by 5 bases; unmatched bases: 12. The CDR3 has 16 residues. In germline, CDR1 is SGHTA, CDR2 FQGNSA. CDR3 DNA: TGTGCCAGCAGCCTCGGAACAGGGGGCGCCGCTTATGGCTACACCTTC. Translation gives CASSLGTGGAAYGYTF.

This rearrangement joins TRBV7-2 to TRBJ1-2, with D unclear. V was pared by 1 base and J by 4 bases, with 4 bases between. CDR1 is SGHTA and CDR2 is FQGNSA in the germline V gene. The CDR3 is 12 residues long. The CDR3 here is CASSLDGYGYTF. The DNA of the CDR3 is TGTGCCAGCAGCTTAGACGGCTATGGCTACACCTTC.

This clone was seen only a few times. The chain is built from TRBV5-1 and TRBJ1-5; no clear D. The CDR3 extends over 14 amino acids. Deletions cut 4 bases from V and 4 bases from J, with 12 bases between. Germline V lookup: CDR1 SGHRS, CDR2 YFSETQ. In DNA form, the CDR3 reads TGCGCCAGCAGCCCTGGCGACGGAAATCAGCCCCAGCATTTT. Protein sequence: CASSPGDGNQPQHF.

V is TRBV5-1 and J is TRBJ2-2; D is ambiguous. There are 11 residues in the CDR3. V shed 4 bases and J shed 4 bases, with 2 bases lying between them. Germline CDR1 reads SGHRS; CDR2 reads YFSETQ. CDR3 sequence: CASSRTGELFF. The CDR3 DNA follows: TGCGCCAGCAGCCGCACCGGGGAGCTGTTTTTT.

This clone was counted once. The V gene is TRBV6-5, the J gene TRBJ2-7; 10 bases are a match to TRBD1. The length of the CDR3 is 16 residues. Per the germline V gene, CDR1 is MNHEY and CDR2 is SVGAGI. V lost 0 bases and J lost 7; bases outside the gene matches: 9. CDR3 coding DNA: TGTGCCAGCAGTTACTCCTCGGGACAGGGGACTAGGGAGCAGTACTTC. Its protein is CASSYSSGQGTREQYF.

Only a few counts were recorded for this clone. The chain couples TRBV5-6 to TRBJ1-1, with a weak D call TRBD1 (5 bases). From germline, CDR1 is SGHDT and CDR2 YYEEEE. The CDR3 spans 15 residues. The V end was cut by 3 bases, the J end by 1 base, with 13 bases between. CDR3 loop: CASSSGLWRNTEAFF. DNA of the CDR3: TGTGCCAGCAGCTCGGGACTCTGGAGGAACACTGAAGCTTTCTTT.

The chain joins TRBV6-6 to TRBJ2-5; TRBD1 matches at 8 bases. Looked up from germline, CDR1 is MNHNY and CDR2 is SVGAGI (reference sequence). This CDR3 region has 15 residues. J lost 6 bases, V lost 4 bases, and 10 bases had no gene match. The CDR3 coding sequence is TGTGCCAGCAGTTCAGGGCAGGGGGCTGGGAAGACCCAGTACTTC. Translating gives CASSSGQGAGKTQYF.

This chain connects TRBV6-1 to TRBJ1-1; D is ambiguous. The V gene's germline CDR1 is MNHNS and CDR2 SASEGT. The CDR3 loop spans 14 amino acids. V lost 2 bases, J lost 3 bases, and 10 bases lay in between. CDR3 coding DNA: TGTGCCAGCAGTGAAAGGGCCTCGGACACTGAAGCTTTCTTT. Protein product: CASSERASDTEAFF.

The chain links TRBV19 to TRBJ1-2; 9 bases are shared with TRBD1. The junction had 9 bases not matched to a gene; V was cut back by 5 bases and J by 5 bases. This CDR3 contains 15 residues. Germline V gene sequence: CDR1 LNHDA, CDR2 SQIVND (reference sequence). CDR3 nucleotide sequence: TGTGCCAGTAGTTCTGGGACAGGGATCAGGTATGGCTACACCTTC. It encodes CASSSGTGIRYGYTF. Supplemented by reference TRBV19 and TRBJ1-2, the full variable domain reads DGGITQSPKYLFRKEGQNVTLSCEQNLNHDAMYWYRQDPGQGLRLIYYSQIVNDFQKGDIAEGYSVSREKKESFPLTVTSAQKNPTAFYLCASSSGTGIRYGYTFGSGTRLTVV.

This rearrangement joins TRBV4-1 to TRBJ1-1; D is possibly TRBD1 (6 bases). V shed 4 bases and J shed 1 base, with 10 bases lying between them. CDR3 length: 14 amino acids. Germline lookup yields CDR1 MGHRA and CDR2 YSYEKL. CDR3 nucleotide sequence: TGCGCCAGCAGCCCCCTAGGGGGGAACACTGAAGCTTTCTTT. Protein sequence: CASSPLGGNTEAFF.

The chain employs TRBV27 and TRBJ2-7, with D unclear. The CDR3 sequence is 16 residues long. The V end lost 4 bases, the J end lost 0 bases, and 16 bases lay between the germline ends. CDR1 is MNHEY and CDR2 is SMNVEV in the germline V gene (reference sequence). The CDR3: CASSSPTRTGSYEQYF. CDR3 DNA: TGTGCCAGCAGTTCTCCAACTCGGACGGGCTCCTACGAGCAGTACTTC.

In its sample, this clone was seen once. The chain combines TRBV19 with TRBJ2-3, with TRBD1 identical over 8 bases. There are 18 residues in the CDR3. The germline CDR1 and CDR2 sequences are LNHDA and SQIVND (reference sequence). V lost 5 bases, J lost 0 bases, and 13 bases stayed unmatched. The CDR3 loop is CASSSRLQGVGSTDTQYF. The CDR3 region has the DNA TGTGCCAGTAGTTCACGACTACAGGGGGTTGGGAGCACAGATACGCAGTATTTT.

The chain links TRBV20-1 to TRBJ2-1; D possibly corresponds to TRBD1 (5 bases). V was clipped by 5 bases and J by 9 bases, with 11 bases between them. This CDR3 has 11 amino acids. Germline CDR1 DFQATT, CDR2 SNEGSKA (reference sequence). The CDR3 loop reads CSAQGSVEQFF. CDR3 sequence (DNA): TGCAGTGCTCAGGGCAGCGTTGAGCAGTTCTTC.

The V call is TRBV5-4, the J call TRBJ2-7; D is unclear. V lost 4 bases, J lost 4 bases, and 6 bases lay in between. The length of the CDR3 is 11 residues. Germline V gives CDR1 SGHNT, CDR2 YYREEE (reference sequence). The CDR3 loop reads CASSRNYEQYF. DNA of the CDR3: TGTGCCAGCAGCCGAAATTACGAGCAGTACTTC.

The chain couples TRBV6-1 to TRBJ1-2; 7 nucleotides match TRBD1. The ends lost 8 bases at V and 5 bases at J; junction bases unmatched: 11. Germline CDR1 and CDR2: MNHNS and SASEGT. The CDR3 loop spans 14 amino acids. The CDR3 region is CASEPDRAKYGYTF. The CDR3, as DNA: TGTGCCAGCGAACCCGACAGGGCAAAGTATGGCTACACCTTC.

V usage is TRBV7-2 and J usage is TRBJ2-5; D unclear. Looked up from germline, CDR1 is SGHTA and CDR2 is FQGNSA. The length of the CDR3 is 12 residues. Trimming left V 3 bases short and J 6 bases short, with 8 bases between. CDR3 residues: CASSLGWQTQYF. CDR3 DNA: TGTGCCAGCAGCTTGGGATGGCAGACCCAGTACTTC.

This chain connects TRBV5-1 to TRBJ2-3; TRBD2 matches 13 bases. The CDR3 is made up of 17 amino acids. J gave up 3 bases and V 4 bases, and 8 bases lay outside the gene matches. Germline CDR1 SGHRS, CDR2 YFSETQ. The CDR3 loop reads CASSKLAGGGRTDTQYF. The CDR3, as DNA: TGCGCCAGCAGCAAACTAGCGGGAGGGGGAAGGACAGATACGCAGTATTTT.

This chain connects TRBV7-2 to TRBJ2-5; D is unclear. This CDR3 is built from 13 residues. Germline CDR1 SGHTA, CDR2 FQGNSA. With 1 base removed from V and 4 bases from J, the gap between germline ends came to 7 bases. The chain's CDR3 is CASSLVSIETQYF. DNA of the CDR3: TGTGCCAGCAGCTTAGTTTCCATAGAGACCCAGTACTTC.

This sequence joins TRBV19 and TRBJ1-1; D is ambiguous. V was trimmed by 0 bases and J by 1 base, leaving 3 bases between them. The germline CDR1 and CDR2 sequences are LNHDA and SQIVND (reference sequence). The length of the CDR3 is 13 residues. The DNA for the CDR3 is TGTGCCAGTAGTATAGATACGAACACTGAAGCTTTCTTT. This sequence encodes CASSIDTNTEAFF.

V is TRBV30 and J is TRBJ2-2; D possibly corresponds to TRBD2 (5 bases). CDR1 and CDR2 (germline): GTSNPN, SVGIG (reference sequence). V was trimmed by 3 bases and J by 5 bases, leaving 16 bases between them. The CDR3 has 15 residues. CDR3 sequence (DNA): TGTGCCTGGAGATTGGGCACTAGAATGACCGGGGAGCTGTTTTTT. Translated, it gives CAWRLGTRMTGELFF.

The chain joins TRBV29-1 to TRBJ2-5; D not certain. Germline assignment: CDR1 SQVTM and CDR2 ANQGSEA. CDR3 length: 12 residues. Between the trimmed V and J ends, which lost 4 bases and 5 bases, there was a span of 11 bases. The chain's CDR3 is CSVGVNGETQYF. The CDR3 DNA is TGCAGCGTTGGGGTAAACGGGGAGACCCAGTACTTC.

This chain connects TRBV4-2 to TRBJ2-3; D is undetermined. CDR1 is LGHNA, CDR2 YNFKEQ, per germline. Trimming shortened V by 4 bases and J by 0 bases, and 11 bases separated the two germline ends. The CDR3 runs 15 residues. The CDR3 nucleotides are TGTGCCAGCAGCCCATCGTCCGCGAGCACAGATACGCAGTATTTT. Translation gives CASSPSSASTDTQYF.

CDR3 in DNA: TGTGCCAGCAGCTTAGGCAGCAATGAGCAGTTCTTC. It is translated as CASSLGSNEQFF. The genes are TRBV7-3 and TRBJ2-1; the D is unclear. V lost 2 bases and J 6 bases, leaving 5 bases between the germline ends. CDR1 and CDR2 (germline): SGHTA, FQGTGA. The CDR3 loop spans 12 amino acids.

The CDR3 loop reads CASREKGTSGRVGETQYF. The CDR3, as DNA: TGTGCCAGCAGAGAAAAGGGGACTAGCGGGAGGGTTGGGGAGACCCAGTACTTC. This chain connects TRBV27 to TRBJ2-5; 16 bases align to TRBD2. Germline values: CDR1 MNHEY, CDR2 SMNVEV (reference sequence). The CDR3 is 18 residues long. With V trimmed by 6 bases and J by 5 bases, 12 bases remained unmatched.

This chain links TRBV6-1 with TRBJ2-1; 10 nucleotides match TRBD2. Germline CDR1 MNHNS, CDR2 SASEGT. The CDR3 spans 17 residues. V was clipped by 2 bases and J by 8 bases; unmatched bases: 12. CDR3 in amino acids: CASSELAGVGFFDEQFF. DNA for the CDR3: TGTGCCAGCAGTGAACTAGCGGGGGTTGGGTTTTTCGATGAGCAGTTCTTC.

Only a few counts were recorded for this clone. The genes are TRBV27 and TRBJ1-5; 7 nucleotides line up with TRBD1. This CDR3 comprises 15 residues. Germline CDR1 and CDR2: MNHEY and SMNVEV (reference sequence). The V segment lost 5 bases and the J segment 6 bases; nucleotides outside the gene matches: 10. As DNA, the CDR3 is TGTGCCAGCAGTAAGACAGGGAGCCAGGGTCAGCCCCAGCATTTT. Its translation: CASSKTGSQGQPQHF.

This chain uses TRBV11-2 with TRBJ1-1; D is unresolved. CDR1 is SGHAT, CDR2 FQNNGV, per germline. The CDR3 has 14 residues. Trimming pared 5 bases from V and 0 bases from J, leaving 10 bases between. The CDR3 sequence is CASSMIEMNTEAFF. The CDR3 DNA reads TGTGCCAGCAGCATGATTGAGATGAACACTGAAGCTTTCTTT.